This T cell receptor (beta chain) was documented in a study of T cells in Graves' hyperthyroidism and ophthalmopathy. Study-level results: A model using 13 V-J features told ophthalmopathy apart from stable hyperthyroidism. Expanded thyroid clonotypes (above 0.001) were mostly also found in blood.

RNA transcripts yielded amplified TCR beta CDR3 regions. When the TCR CDR3 underwent first-round RT-PCR, the HTBI primer set was used. One entry per CDR3 protein, called by TCRdb with MiXCR from the multiplex PCR reads. The data show some 650,000 distinct CDR3 sequences, 16% seen once. This clonotype was seen many times. Its antigen is as yet unknown. This CDR3 has 13 residues. The germline V gene encodes CDR1 SNHLY and CDR2 FYNNEI. V was pared by 8 bases and J by 2 bases, with 12 bases between. Together with thyroid ultrasound, orbital computed tomography, serum thyroxine and TRAb, clinical symptoms were used for diagnoses.

The gene calls are TRBV2 and TRBJ1-2, with D possibly TRBD1 on 6 matching bases. What was sequenced was blood. The receptor was isolated from a woman in her thirties or forties with Graves' ophthalmopathy. In DNA, the CDR3 is TGTGCCAGCTCCCCGACAGGCAACTATGGCTACACCTTC. It codes for CASSPTGNYGYTF.